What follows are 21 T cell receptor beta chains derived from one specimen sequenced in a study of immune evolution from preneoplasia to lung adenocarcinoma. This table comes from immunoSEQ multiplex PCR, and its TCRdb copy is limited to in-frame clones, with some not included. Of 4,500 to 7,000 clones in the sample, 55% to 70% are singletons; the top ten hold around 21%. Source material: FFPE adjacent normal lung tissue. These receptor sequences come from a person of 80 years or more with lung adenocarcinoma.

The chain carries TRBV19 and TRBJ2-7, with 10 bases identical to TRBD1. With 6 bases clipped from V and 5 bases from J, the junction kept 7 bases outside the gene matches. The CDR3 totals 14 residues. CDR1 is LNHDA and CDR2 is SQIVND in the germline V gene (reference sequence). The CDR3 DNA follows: TGTGCCAGTAGAACGGACAGGGGGTCCGACGAGCAGTACTTC. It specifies CASRTDRGSDEQYF.

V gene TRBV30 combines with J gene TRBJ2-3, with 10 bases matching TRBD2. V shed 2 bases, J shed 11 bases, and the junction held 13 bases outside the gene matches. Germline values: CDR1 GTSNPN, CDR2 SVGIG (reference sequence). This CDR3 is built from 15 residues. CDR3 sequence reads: CAWSSGGAERTGQYF. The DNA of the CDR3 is TGTGCCTGGAGTAGCGGGGGGGCCGAACGTACGGGGCAGTATTTT.

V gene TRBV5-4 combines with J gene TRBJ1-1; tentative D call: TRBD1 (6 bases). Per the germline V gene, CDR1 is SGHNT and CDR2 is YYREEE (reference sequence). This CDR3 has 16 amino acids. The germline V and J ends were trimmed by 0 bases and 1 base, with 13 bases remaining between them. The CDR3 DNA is TGTGCCAGCAGCTTGGAGGGCAGGGGATCGAACACTGAAGCTTTCTTT. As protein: CASSLEGRGSNTEAFF.

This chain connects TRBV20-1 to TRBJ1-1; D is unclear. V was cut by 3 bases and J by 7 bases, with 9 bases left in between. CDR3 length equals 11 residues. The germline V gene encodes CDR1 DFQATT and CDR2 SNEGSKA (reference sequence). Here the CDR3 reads CSASEAGEAFF. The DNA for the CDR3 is TGCAGTGCTAGCGAGGCGGGTGAAGCTTTCTTT.

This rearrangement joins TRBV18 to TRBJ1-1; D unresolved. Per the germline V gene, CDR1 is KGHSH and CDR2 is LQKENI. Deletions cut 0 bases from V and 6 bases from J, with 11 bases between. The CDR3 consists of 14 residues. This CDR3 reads CASSPPVGYAEAFF. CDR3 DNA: TGTGCCAGCTCACCACCGGTCGGGTACGCTGAAGCTTTCTTT.

CDR3 in amino acids: CASSGLGGGAYNEQFF. As DNA, the CDR3 is TGTGCCAGCAGCGGACTGGGTGGGGGGGCCTACAATGAGCAGTTCTTC. V gene TRBV9 combines with J gene TRBJ2-1; TRBD2 agrees at 7 bases. CDR3 size: 16 residues. Trimming removed 3 bases from V and 2 bases from J; junction bases left unmatched: 8. Germline CDR1 reads SGDLS; CDR2 reads YYNGEE.

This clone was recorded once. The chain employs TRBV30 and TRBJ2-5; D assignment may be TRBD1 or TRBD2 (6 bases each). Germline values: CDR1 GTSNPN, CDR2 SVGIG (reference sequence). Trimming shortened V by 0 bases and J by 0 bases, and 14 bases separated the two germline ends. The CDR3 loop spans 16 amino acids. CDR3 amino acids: CAWSVLEGEDQETQYF. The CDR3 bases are TGTGCCTGGAGTGTACTCGAGGGGGAGGACCAAGAGACCCAGTACTTC.

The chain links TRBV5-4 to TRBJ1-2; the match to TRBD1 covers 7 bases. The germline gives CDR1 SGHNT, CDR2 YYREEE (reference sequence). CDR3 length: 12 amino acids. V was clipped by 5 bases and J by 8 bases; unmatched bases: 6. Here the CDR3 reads CASRPGTEGYTF. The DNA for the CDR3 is TGTGCCAGCAGGCCCGGGACAGAGGGCTACACCTTC.

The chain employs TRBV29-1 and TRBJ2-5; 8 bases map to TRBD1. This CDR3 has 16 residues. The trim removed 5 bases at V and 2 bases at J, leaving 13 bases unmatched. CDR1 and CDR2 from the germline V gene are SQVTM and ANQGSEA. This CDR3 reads CSVSPHLRTGQETQYF. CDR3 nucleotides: TGCAGCGTTTCTCCCCACCTTAGGACAGGGCAAGAGACCCAGTACTTC.

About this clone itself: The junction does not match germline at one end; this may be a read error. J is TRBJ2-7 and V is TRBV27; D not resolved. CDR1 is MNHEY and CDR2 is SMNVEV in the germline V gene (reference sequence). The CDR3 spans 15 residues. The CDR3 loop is CASSVSSGLSYEQYF. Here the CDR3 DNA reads TGTGCCAGCAGTGTATCCTCGGGTCTCTCCTACGAGCAGTACTTC.

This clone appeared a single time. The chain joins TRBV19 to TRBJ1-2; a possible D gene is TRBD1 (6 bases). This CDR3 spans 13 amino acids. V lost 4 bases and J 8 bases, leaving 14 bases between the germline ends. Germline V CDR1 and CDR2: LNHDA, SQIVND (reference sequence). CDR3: CASSTEQGWGYTF. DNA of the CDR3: TGTGCCAGTAGTACAGAACAGGGTTGGGGCTACACCTTC.

CDR3 loop: CASSLTGPETQYF. The CDR3 DNA is TGTGCCAGCAGCTTGACAGGGCCAGAGACCCAGTACTTC. The V call is TRBV7-9, the J call TRBJ2-5; 7 bases match TRBD1. V lost 3 bases to trimming and J lost 4 bases; unmatched junction nucleotides: 2. The germline gives CDR1 SEHNR, CDR2 FQNEAQ (reference sequence). This CDR3 is 13 amino acids long.

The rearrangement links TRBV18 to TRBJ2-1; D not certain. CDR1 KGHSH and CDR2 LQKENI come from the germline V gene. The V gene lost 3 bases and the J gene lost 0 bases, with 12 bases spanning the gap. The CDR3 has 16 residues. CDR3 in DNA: TGTGCCAGCTCACCTATAACACGGAGCTCCTACAATGAGCAGTTCTTC. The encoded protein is CASSPITRSSYNEQFF.

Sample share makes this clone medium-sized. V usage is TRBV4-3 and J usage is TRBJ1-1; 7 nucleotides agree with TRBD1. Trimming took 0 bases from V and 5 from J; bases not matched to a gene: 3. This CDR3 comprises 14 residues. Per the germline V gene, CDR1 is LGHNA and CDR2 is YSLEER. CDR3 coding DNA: TGCGCCAGCAGCCAAGAACAGGGGCTGACTGAAGCTTTCTTT. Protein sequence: CASSQEQGLTEAFF.

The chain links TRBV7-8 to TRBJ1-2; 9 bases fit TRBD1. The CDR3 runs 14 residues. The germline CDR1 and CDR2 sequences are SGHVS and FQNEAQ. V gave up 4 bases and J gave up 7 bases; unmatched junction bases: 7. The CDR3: CASSSRTGEAGYTF. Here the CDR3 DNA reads TGTGCCAGCAGCTCCCGGACAGGGGAGGCTGGCTACACCTTC.

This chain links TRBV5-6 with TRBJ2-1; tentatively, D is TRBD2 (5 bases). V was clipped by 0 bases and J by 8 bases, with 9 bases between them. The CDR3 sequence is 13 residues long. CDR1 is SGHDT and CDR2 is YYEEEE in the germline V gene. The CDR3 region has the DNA TGTGCCAGCAGCTTGGTCGAGGGAGATGAGCAGTTCTTC. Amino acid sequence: CASSLVEGDEQFF.

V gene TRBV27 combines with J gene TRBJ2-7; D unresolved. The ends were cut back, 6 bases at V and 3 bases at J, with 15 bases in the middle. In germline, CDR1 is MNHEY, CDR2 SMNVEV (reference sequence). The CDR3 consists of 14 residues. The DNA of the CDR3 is TGTGCCAGCAGCCCCCTGGCTAACCACTACGAGCAGTACTTC. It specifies CASSPLANHYEQYF.

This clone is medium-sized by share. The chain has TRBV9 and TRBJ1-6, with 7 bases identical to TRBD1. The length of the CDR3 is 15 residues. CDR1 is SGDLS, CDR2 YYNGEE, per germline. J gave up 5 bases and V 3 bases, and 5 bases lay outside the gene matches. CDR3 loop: CASSAMDRNNSPLHF. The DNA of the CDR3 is TGTGCCAGCAGCGCAATGGACAGGAATAATTCACCCCTCCACTTT.

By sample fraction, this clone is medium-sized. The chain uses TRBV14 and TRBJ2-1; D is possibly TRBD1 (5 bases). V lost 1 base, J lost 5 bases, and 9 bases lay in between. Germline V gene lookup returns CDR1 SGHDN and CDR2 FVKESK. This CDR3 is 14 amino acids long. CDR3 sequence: CASSQGGRNNEQFF. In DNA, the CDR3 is TGTGCCAGCAGCCAAGGGGGCAGAAACAATGAGCAGTTCTTC.

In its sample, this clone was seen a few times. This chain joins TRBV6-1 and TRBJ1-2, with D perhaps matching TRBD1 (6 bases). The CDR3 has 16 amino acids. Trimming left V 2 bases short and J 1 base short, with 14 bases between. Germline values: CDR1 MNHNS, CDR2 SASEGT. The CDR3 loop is CASSERLRGGNYGYTF. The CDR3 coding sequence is TGTGCCAGCAGTGAAAGGCTCAGGGGAGGTAACTATGGCTACACCTTC.

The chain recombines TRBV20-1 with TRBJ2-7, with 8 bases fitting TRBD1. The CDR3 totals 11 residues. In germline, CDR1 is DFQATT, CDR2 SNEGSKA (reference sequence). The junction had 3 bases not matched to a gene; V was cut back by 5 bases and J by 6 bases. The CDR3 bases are TGCAGTGCTGCAGACAGGGGCGAGCAGTACTTC. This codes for CSAADRGEQYF.